The 14 T cell receptor beta chains presented below share a single source sample, sequenced in a study of cytomegalovirus exposure and HLA in healthy donors. PCR employed 60 Vbeta and 13 Jbeta primers. Produced via immunoSEQ multiplex PCR; TCRdb's table is partial and in-frame only. The sample lists 100,000 or so clones; about 85% were seen once. Sequencing used PBMCs. The receptors were gathered from a man aged 25-40 years in good health and CMV-seronegative.

The chain combines TRBV7-2 with TRBJ2-5; 9 bases agree with TRBD2. J lost 5 bases, V lost 1 base, and 11 bases had no gene match. This CDR3 spans 17 amino acids. Per germline, CDR1 SGHTA and CDR2 FQGNSA. Here the CDR3 reads CASSLGVSGGLRETQYF. As DNA, the CDR3 is TGTGCCAGCAGCTTAGGGGTTAGCGGGGGCCTCCGGGAGACCCAGTACTTC.

This chain connects TRBV27 to TRBJ2-3, with 10 bases that match TRBD2. Germline loops: CDR1 MNHEY, CDR2 SMNVEV (reference sequence). The CDR3 sequence is 17 residues long. The V gene end was trimmed by 6 bases and the J gene end by 4 bases; junction bases not matched to a gene: 13. CDR3 sequence (DNA): TGTGCCAGCAGCAATACTGGGGGACTAGCGCATGCAGATACGCAGTATTTT. Translation: CASSNTGGLAHADTQYF.

This chain links TRBV4-1 with TRBJ1-2; 8 bases are a match to TRBD1. Germline CDR1 is MGHRA and CDR2 is YSYEKL. V gave up 2 bases and J gave up 7 bases; unmatched junction bases: 6. The CDR3 is made up of 14 amino acids. CDR3 sequence reads: CASSQLDRGGGYTF. The CDR3 region has the DNA TGCGCCAGCAGCCAACTCGACAGGGGAGGTGGCTACACCTTC.

The rearrangement links TRBV18 to TRBJ2-2; 7 positions match TRBD1. Germline V gives CDR1 KGHSH, CDR2 LQKENI. V lost 4 bases to trimming and J lost 0 bases; unmatched junction nucleotides: 5. There are 16 residues in the CDR3. CDR3 sequence reads: CASSRQGSSNTGELFF. CDR3 DNA sequence: TGTGCCAGCTCACGACAGGGAAGCTCGAACACCGGGGAGCTGTTTTTT. Drawing the rest from reference TRBV18 and TRBJ2-2, the complete variable domain is NAGVMQNPRHLVRRRGQEARLRCSPMKGHSHVYWYRQLPEEGLKFMVYLQKENIIDESGMPKERFSAEFPKEGPSILRIQQVVRGDSAAYFCASSRQGSSNTGELFFGEGSRLTVL.

The gene calls are TRBV30 and TRBJ2-2; 8 bases are a match to TRBD1. This CDR3 region has 15 residues. V gave up 4 bases and J gave up 4 bases; unmatched junction bases: 8. Germline CDR1 is GTSNPN and CDR2 is SVGIG (reference sequence). The CDR3 sequence: CAWNTGQGGTGELFF. CDR3 nucleotides: TGTGCCTGGAATACTGGACAGGGCGGCACCGGGGAGCTGTTTTTT.

The genes are TRBV9 and TRBJ2-5, with D perhaps TRBD2 (5 bases). Trimming pared 0 bases from V and 5 bases from J, leaving 17 bases between. The germline V gene encodes CDR1 SGDLS and CDR2 YYNGEE. This CDR3 has 16 residues. CDR3 amino acids: CASSVAPTRTSETQYF. CDR3 bases: TGTGCCAGCAGCGTAGCCCCTACGAGGACTTCGGAGACCCAGTACTTC.

The chain has TRBV10-3 and TRBJ1-1; D possibly corresponds to TRBD1 (5 bases). The CDR3 totals 13 residues. From germline, CDR1 is ENHRY and CDR2 SYGVKD. V lost 2 bases to trimming and J lost 4 bases, with 8 bases between them. The DNA for the CDR3 is TGTGCCATCAGTGAGAGGACAAGCACTGAAGCTTTCTTT. Its translation: CAISERTSTEAFF.

The rearrangement uses TRBV28 and TRBJ1-2; 8 nucleotides align to TRBD1. Germline trimming cut 4 bases from V and 8 bases from J; bases unmatched to any gene: 9. The V gene's germline CDR1 is MDHEN and CDR2 SYDVKM. This CDR3 contains 14 residues. The CDR3 DNA is TGTGCCAGCAGTTCCCCGGCAGGGGGCTTAGGCTACACCTTC. It encodes CASSSPAGGLGYTF.

The rearrangement uses TRBV28 and TRBJ1-2; 7 positions agree with TRBD1. The CDR3 is 15 residues long. The trim removed 5 bases at V and 3 bases at J, leaving 9 bases unmatched. Germline lookup yields CDR1 MDHEN and CDR2 SYDVKM. The CDR3 loop is CASSPVEGAHYGYTF. In DNA, the CDR3 is TGTGCCAGCAGTCCAGTTGAGGGGGCCCACTATGGCTACACCTTC.

The sample holds one count of this clone. The rearrangement links TRBV28 to TRBJ1-5, with D maybe TRBD1 (6 bases). From germline, CDR1 is MDHEN and CDR2 SYDVKM. The CDR3 is made up of 13 amino acids. V shed 4 bases and J shed 7 bases, with 11 bases lying between them. CDR3 in amino acids: CASSSGTFQPQHF. In nucleotides, the CDR3 is TGTGCCAGCAGTTCAGGGACATTCCAGCCCCAGCATTTT.

The chain combines TRBV5-1 with TRBJ2-3; 11 bases map to TRBD2. Germline V gene lookup returns CDR1 SGHRS and CDR2 YFSETQ. The V gene end was trimmed by 4 bases and the J gene end by 12 bases; junction bases not matched to a gene: 4. The CDR3 runs to 12 residues. The chain's CDR3 is CASSPSGGPQYF. CDR3 sequence (DNA): TGCGCCAGCAGCCCTAGCGGGGGGCCCCAGTATTTT.

The V and J genes are TRBV28 and TRBJ2-7; 7 bases are shared with TRBD1. There are 15 residues in the CDR3. The ends lost 6 bases at V and 0 bases at J; junction bases unmatched: 8. Germline V gene data show CDR1 as MDHEN and CDR2 as SYDVKM. The CDR3 sequence is CASSPGTEASYEQYF. CDR3 DNA sequence: TGTGCCAGCAGCCCGGGGACAGAAGCCTCCTACGAGCAGTACTTC. Full variable domain (rest looked up from reference TRBV28 and TRBJ2-7): DVKVTQSSRYLVKRTGEKVFLECVQDMDHENMFWYRQDPGLGLRLIYFSYDVKMKEKGDIPEGYSVSREKKERFSLILESASTNQTSMYLCASSPGTEASYEQYFGPGTRLTVT.

The chain links TRBV11-3 to TRBJ2-7; a weak D match, TRBD1 (6 bases). There are 13 residues in the CDR3. Trimming stripped 6 bases from V and 5 bases from J, with 14 bases between. Germline V gives CDR1 SGHNT, CDR2 YENEEA. The CDR3 DNA follows: TGTGCCAGCAGTTCCAACAGGGCCCACGAGCAGTACTTC. Its translation: CASSSNRAHEQYF.

The chain has TRBV5-1 and TRBJ2-7; 7 bases line up with TRBD2. The germline CDR1 and CDR2 sequences are SGHRS and YFSETQ. After removal of 3 bases from V and 3 bases from J, the junction contained 9 bases not matched to a gene. The CDR3 has 15 amino acids. As DNA, the CDR3 is TGCGCCAGCAGCTCCCTGAGCGGGGCCAACTACGAGCAGTACTTC. Translation gives CASSSLSGANYEQYF.